Below are 8 T cell receptor beta chains sequenced from a single sample in a study of human T cells and chemical hapten exposure. TCRdb passed the RACE reads through MiXCR, listing each CDR3 protein once. The data show under 50,000 distinct CDR3 sequences, about 4% seen once. Sample time point: healthy volunteer bleed at 6 weeks. RNA extraction used unfractionated whole blood as the source of total RNA. Sample: whole blood. All receptors derive from a human donor in good health. Some clones in this sample may be carry-over from other donors' samples.

The chain couples TRBV29-1 to TRBJ2-5; weak D call: TRBD1 (6 bases). V was cut by 4 bases and J by 5 bases, with 8 bases left in between. The CDR3 is made up of 11 amino acids. CDR1 SQVTM and CDR2 ANQGSEA come from the germline V gene. The CDR3: CSVAGDETQYF. The CDR3 nucleotides read TGCAGCGTTGCAGGGGACGAGACCCAGTACTTC.

This clonotype was recorded at least ten times. The rearrangement uses TRBV4-2 and TRBJ2-7; D is perhaps TRBD1 (6 bases). Trimming stripped 0 bases from V and 3 bases from J, with 9 bases between. The CDR3 has 14 amino acids. In germline, CDR1 is LGHNA, CDR2 YNFKEQ. CDR3 coding DNA: TGTGCCAGCAGCCAAGATACAGGGCGCTACGAGCAGTACTTC. Residues: CASSQDTGRYEQYF.

The rearrangement uses TRBV7-9 and TRBJ1-1; D might be TRBD1 (5 bases). The germline V gene encodes CDR1 SEHNR and CDR2 FQNEAQ (reference sequence). This CDR3 is 15 amino acids long. V lost 5 bases to trimming and J lost 2 bases, with 15 bases between them. The CDR3 here is CASSQGLLGNTEAFF. In DNA form, the CDR3 reads TGTGCCAGCAGCCAGGGCCTCCTAGGAAACACTGAAGCTTTCTTT.

This clonotype has more than one count but fewer than ten. J is TRBJ1-1 and V is TRBV11-1; D uncertain. Germline-derived CDR1 and CDR2 are SGHAT and FQDESV (reference sequence). V lost 2 bases and J 1 base, leaving 5 bases between the germline ends. This CDR3 is 13 amino acids long. In DNA form, the CDR3 reads TGTGCCAGCAGCTTATCCGGGAACACTGAAGCTTTCTTT. This gives the protein CASSLSGNTEAFF. The variable domain in full, completed from reference TRBV11-1 and TRBJ1-1, reads EAEVAQSPRYKITEKSQAVAFWCDPISGHATLYWYRQILGQGPELLVQFQDESVVDDSQLPKDRFSAERLKGVDSTLKIQPAELGDSAMYLCASSLSGNTEAFFGQGTRLTVV.

This clonotype has at least ten counts. V usage is TRBV7-9 and J usage is TRBJ2-3; 8 bases agree with TRBD2. Germline V CDR1 and CDR2: SEHNR, FQNEAQ (reference sequence). This CDR3 has 16 amino acids. Trimming at V came to 4 bases and at J to 0 bases, leaving 6 bases not matched to a gene. CDR3 in amino acids: CASSSRLATSTDTQYF. The DNA for the CDR3 is TGTGCCAGCAGCTCCCGACTAGCGACAAGCACAGATACGCAGTATTTT.

The J gene is TRBJ1-6, the V gene TRBV2; D ambiguous. The CDR3 has 16 amino acids. Per germline, CDR1 SNHLY and CDR2 FYNNEI. V lost 6 bases and J lost 10, with 22 bases in between. CDR3 nucleotides: TGTGCCAGCAGCCGCCGGATAACTTCGGACGGGTCACCCCTCCACTTT. Translating gives CASSRRITSDGSPLHF.

This clonotype came up many times. This rearrangement joins TRBV6-6 to TRBJ2-7; the D gene could be TRBD1 or TRBD2 (5 bases each). This CDR3 has 13 amino acids. CDR1 is MNHNY, CDR2 SVGAGI, per germline (reference sequence). The V and J ends lost 2 bases and 3 bases respectively, with 8 bases between them. The CDR3 region has the DNA TGTGCCAGCAGTTACGGGACGGGCTACGAGCAGTACTTC. Translated: CASSYGTGYEQYF.

At least ten counts were recorded for this clonotype. This sequence joins TRBV12-3 or TRBV12-4 and TRBJ1-1, with D uncertain. The V gene lost 5 bases and the J gene lost 3 bases, with 16 bases spanning the gap. This CDR3 has 15 residues. CDR3 region: CASSLRTQADTEAFF. In nucleotides, the CDR3 is TGTGCCAGCAGTCTAAGGACCCAGGCGGACACTGAAGCTTTCTTT.